This TCR beta chain is drawn from a study of CD8 T cells in ankylosing spondylitis. The ends were cut back, 1 base at V and 4 bases at J, with 16 bases in the middle. CDR1 is SEHNR and CDR2 is FQNEAQ in the germline V gene (reference sequence). The CDR3 consists of 16 residues. With respect to this clonotype: The antigen is not known.

The TCR beta libraries were generated through quantitative 5'-RACE incorporating molecular barcodes. TCRdb re-derived calls from the 5' RACE reads in MiXCR, one entry per CDR3 protein. This table has a few hundred thousand distinct CDR3 sequences, roughly 13% appearing once. General study findings and limits: Disease-linked clones were reportedly significantly enriched in matched ankylosing spondylitis synovial fluid. Within peripheral blood, clones linked to disease were CD8+ and relatively rare. In reactive arthritis synovial fluid and blood, some motif variants had been reported before. What seemed typical of ankylosing spondylitis blood was a TCR beta motif built from about 8 highly homologous variants.

This receptor was identified in a male donor with ankylosing spondylitis. Sequencing was done on a sample of blood, either unsorted or a sorted T cell fraction (not recorded which). The chain couples TRBV7-9 to TRBJ1-1; tentatively, D is TRBD1 (5 bases). The CDR3 loop reads CASSLDAGGLATEAFF. In nucleotides, the CDR3 is TGTGCCAGCAGCTTAGACGCGGGGGGGTTAGCCACTGAAGCTTTCTTT.